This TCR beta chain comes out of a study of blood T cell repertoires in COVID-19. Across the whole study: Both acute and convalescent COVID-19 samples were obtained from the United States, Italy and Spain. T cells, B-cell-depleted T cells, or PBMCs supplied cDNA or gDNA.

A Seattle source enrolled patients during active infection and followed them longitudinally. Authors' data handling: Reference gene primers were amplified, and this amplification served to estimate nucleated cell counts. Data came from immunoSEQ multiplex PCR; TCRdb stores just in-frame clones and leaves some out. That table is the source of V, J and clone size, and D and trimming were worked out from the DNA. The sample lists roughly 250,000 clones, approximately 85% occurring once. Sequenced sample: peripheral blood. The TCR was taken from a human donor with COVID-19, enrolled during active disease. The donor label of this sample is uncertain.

The CDR3 protein is CASTRDRGTDTQYF. As DNA, the CDR3 is TGTGCCAGCACCAGGGACAGGGGCACAGATACGCAGTATTTT. The V call is TRBV2, the J call TRBJ2-3; 9 nucleotides align to TRBD1. The CDR3 loop spans 14 amino acids. CDR1 SNHLY and CDR2 FYNNEI come from the germline V gene. Unmatched junction bases numbered 3, after V lost 7 bases and J lost 1 base.